This TCR beta chain appears in the sequencing data of a study of shared clonotypes between healthy human individuals. Terminally differentiated effector memory CD45RA+ cells were left out of the naive CD8 fraction, which was CD45RO-negative and positively selected for CCR7. Study results and caveats: Estimated richness values were generally larger in naive subsets than in memory subsets. Rarefaction curves obtained for sorted subsets showed sequencing incomplete despite large depth.

TCRdb's table, derived via immunoSEQ multiplex PCR, lists solely in-frame clones and lacks some. The data show nearly 2 million clones, approximately 94% seen once. V was shortened by 4 bases and J by 4 bases, with 13 bases between the two germline ends. Germline CDR1 MDHEN, CDR2 SYDVKM. The CDR3 has 14 residues. As concerns this clone: The antigen is undetermined.

V gene TRBV28 combines with J gene TRBJ2-5; a possible D gene is TRBD1 (6 bases). The specimen sequenced was naive CD8+ T cells sorted from blood. This receptor was identified in a man between 18 and 35 years old in good health. The DNA for the CDR3 is TGTGCCAGCAGTTACAGGGACGGGTTAGAGACCCAGTACTTC. Protein sequence: CASSYRDGLETQYF.